These 21 T cell receptor beta chains came from one sample sequenced in a study of shared clonotypes between healthy human individuals. CD45RO negativity and positive selection for CCR7 defined naive CD8 cells, a population that excluded terminally differentiated effector memory CD45RA+ cells. Profiled with immunoSEQ multiplex PCR; TCRdb holds only in-frame clones, not every one. The sample includes about 610,000 clones, about 96% of them seen just once. The specimen sequenced was naive CD8+ T cells sorted from blood. The receptors were sampled from a woman between 25 and 40 years old in good health.

This chain uses TRBV4-1 with TRBJ2-1, with D unresolved. Germline lookup yields CDR1 MGHRA and CDR2 YSYEKL. Between the trimmed V and J ends, which lost 5 bases and 0 bases, there was a span of 14 bases. The CDR3 is 16 residues long. The CDR3 loop reads CASSYDGGVSYNEQFF. CDR3 nucleotides: TGCGCCAGCAGCTACGATGGTGGCGTCTCCTACAATGAGCAGTTCTTC.

This clone was found once. The J gene is TRBJ2-7, the V gene TRBV28; 8 bases align to TRBD1. V shed 6 bases, J shed 4 bases, and the junction held 14 bases outside the gene matches. Germline lookup yields CDR1 MDHEN and CDR2 SYDVKM. The CDR3 sequence is 16 residues long. CDR3 region: CASSFRTLTGGYEQYF. For the CDR3, the DNA is TGTGCCAGCAGCTTCCGCACACTAACAGGGGGGTACGAGCAGTACTTC.

As to this clone: Other DNA sequences within the sample encode an identical CDR3. The chain uses TRBV7-9 and TRBJ2-7; D gene uncertain. Germline-derived CDR1 and CDR2 are SEHNR and FQNEAQ (reference sequence). The V gene lost 6 bases and the J gene lost 3 bases, with 9 bases spanning the gap. The CDR3 runs to 12 residues. CDR3 DNA: TGTGCCAGCAGTTCGGACGGCTACGAGCAGTACTTC. This gives the protein CASSSDGYEQYF.

The chain employs TRBV2 and TRBJ1-5, with D possibly TRBD1 on 5 matching bases. Trimming cost V 8 bases and J 1 base, with 12 bases left between them. Per germline, CDR1 SNHLY and CDR2 FYNNEI. The CDR3 spans 14 residues. The CDR3 DNA reads TGTGCCAGCTACGGGGGGGTAAGCAATCAGCCCCAGCATTTT. Protein: CASYGGVSNQPQHF.

V is TRBV7-9 and J is TRBJ2-1; D unresolved. V lost 5 bases to trimming and J lost 8 bases, with 16 bases between them. The length of the CDR3 is 14 residues. Germline CDR1 reads SEHNR; CDR2 reads FQNEAQ (reference sequence). The CDR3 region has the DNA TGTGCCAGCAGCCCACCTGGGCTAGAGCATGAGCAGTTCTTC. This gives the protein CASSPPGLEHEQFF.

The J gene is TRBJ2-3, the V gene TRBV4-1; the D gene is possibly TRBD1 (6 bases). Deletions cut 0 bases from V and 3 bases from J, with 13 bases between. Germline assignment: CDR1 MGHRA and CDR2 YSYEKL. The CDR3 extends over 16 amino acids. DNA of the CDR3: TGCGCCAGCAGCCAAGATCAGGGGTTCGGAACAGATACGCAGTATTTT. Protein product: CASSQDQGFGTDTQYF.

The chain has TRBV5-4 and TRBJ2-7, with 10 bases identical to TRBD2. Germline CDR1 SGHNT, CDR2 YYREEE (reference sequence). CDR3 length: 15 amino acids. J lost 2 bases, V lost 5 bases, and 7 bases had no gene match. In DNA, the CDR3 is TGTGCCAGCAGTCTAGCGGGAGTCCCTCCCTACGAGCAGTACTTC. The encoded protein is CASSLAGVPPYEQYF.

The rearrangement uses TRBV9 and TRBJ1-1; 8 bases align to TRBD1. The junction had 7 bases not matched to a gene; V was cut back by 4 bases and J by 5 bases. The CDR3 is made up of 14 amino acids. In germline, CDR1 is SGDLS, CDR2 YYNGEE. The CDR3 DNA follows: TGTGCCAGCAGCCTCCGGGACAGGTATACTGAAGCTTTCTTT. It is translated as CASSLRDRYTEAFF.

V is TRBV19 and J is TRBJ1-2; TRBD1 might be the D (5 bases). Between the trimmed V and J ends, which lost 7 bases and 3 bases, there was a span of 18 bases. Germline V gene data show CDR1 as LNHDA and CDR2 as SQIVND (reference sequence). The CDR3 runs 15 residues. CDR3 DNA sequence: TGTGCCAGTAATTCCAGACTCCTGGGGGACTATGGCTACACCTTC. This encodes CASNSRLLGDYGYTF. Complete variable domain (other parts from reference TRBV19 and TRBJ1-2): DGGITQSPKYLFRKEGQNVTLSCEQNLNHDAMYWYRQDPGQGLRLIYYSQIVNDFQKGDIAEGYSVSREKKESFPLTVTSAQKNPTAFYLCASNSRLLGDYGYTFGSGTRLTVV.

V gene TRBV2 combines with J gene TRBJ1-5; D remains unclear. Trimming took 7 bases from V and 2 from J, leaving 9 bases between them. Per germline, CDR1 SNHLY and CDR2 FYNNEI. The CDR3 has 13 residues. The CDR3 nucleotides read TGTGCCAGCACCGACCTGGGCAATCAGCCCCAGCATTTT. Amino acids: CASTDLGNQPQHF.

This sequence joins TRBV7-9 and TRBJ2-7; D may be TRBD2 (6 bases). CDR3 length: 16 amino acids. Germline loops: CDR1 SEHNR, CDR2 FQNEAQ (reference sequence). The V and J ends lost 3 bases and 6 bases respectively, with 21 bases between them. CDR3 coding DNA: TGTGCCAGCAGCTTCCCTAGCGTCGAGCAGGTGGGCGAGCAGTACTTC. It yields the protein CASSFPSVEQVGEQYF.

The rearrangement uses TRBV6-6 and TRBJ1-2; no reliable D call. Germline lookup yields CDR1 MNHNY and CDR2 SVGAGI (reference sequence). CDR3 length: 13 amino acids. V gave up 2 bases and J gave up 6 bases, with 10 bases separating them. CDR3 bases: TGTGCCAGCAGTTACGGGTCTAGGGATGGCTACACCTTC. Its protein is CASSYGSRDGYTF.

This chain joins TRBV28 and TRBJ2-3; 9 bases are shared with TRBD2. The V gene end was trimmed by 5 bases and the J gene end by 4 bases; junction bases not matched to a gene: 4. The CDR3 is 14 amino acids. CDR1 and CDR2 (germline): MDHEN, SYDVKM. This CDR3 is CASSRTSAADTQYF. The DNA of the CDR3 is TGTGCCAGCAGTCGGACTAGCGCCGCAGATACGCAGTATTTT.

With respect to this clone: The germline gene is not matched at one end of the junction; a read error may be the cause. V usage is TRBV27 and J usage is TRBJ2-1; a possible D gene is TRBD1 (6 bases). CDR3 length: 14 residues. Germline V gene lookup returns CDR1 MNHEY and CDR2 SMNVEV (reference sequence). The CDR3 DNA reads as TGTGCCAGCACATTCACAGGGAGCTACAATGAGCGGTTCTTC. This sequence encodes CASTFTGSYNERFF.

The chain carries TRBV11-2 and TRBJ1-1, with D possibly being TRBD1 (6 bases). From germline, CDR1 is SGHAT and CDR2 FQNNGV. This CDR3 region has 15 residues. Trimming pared 5 bases from V and 3 bases from J, leaving 16 bases between. This CDR3 is CASSPTLDSYTEAFF. The DNA for the CDR3 is TGTGCCAGCAGCCCCACCCTGGACAGTTACACTGAAGCTTTCTTT.

CDR3: CASSSESQTIFSYEQYF. The CDR3 nucleotides read TGTGCCAGCAGCTCCGAGTCGCAGACGATCTTCTCCTACGAGCAGTACTTC. This chain joins TRBV11-1 and TRBJ2-7; D is ambiguous. CDR1 and CDR2 from the germline V gene are SGHAT and FQDESV (reference sequence). Trimming cost V 4 bases and J 0 bases, with 19 bases left between them. The CDR3 extends over 17 amino acids.

The rearrangement uses TRBV29-1 and TRBJ2-3, with a weak D call TRBD2 (5 bases). Trimming cost V 5 bases and J 0 bases, with 12 bases left between them. Per the germline V gene, CDR1 is SQVTM and CDR2 is ANQGSEA. This CDR3 is 14 amino acids long. The CDR3 sequence is CSVSGLPSTDTQYF. The CDR3 region has the DNA TGCAGCGTTTCTGGACTTCCTAGCACAGATACGCAGTATTTT.

The rearrangement links TRBV4-1 to TRBJ2-2, with D perhaps matching TRBD2 (6 bases). This CDR3 is built from 15 residues. V was shortened by 3 bases and J by 2 bases, with 10 bases between the two germline ends. Germline V gives CDR1 MGHRA, CDR2 YSYEKL. The CDR3 sequence: CASSQTSTNTGELFF. The CDR3, as DNA: TGCGCCAGCAGCCAGACTAGTACTAACACCGGGGAGCTGTTTTTT.

The chain is built from TRBV2 and TRBJ1-1; the D is unclear. Germline V gives CDR1 SNHLY, CDR2 FYNNEI. The CDR3 consists of 14 residues. V lost 1 base to trimming and J lost 8 bases, with 14 bases between them. CDR3 residues: CASSEGQRKSEAFF. The CDR3 region has the DNA TGTGCCAGCAGTGAAGGGCAGCGAAAAAGCGAAGCTTTCTTT.

The chain employs TRBV11-2 and TRBJ1-6; unclear D gene. Looked up from germline, CDR1 is SGHAT and CDR2 is FQNNGV. The CDR3 is 15 residues long. Trimming removed 0 bases at V and 3 bases at J, with 6 bases between. CDR3 loop: CASSLDPNYNSPLHF. CDR3 in DNA: TGTGCCAGCAGCTTAGACCCGAACTATAATTCACCCCTCCACTTT.

A note on this clone: Additional DNA sequences in this sample encode the identical CDR3. CDR3 DNA sequence: TGTGCCAGCAGTTACTCCTCGAGCTACGAGCAGTACTTC. Protein sequence: CASSYSSSYEQYF. The chain joins TRBV6-6 to TRBJ2-7; D gene unclear. Germline CDR1 MNHNY, CDR2 SVGAGI (reference sequence). The CDR3 spans 13 residues. V was cut by 0 bases and J by 3 bases, with 6 bases left in between.